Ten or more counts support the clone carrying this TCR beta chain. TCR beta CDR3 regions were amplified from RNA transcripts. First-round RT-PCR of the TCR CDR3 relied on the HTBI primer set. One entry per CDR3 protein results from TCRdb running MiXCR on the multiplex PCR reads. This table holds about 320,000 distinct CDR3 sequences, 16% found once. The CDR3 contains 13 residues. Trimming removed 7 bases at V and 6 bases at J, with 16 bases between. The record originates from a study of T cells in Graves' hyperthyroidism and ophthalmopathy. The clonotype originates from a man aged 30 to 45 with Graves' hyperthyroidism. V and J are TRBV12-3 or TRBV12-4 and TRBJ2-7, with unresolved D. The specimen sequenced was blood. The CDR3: CASTPSGGREQYF. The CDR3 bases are TGTGCCAGCACACCCTCGGGCGGTCGCGAGCAGTACTTC.